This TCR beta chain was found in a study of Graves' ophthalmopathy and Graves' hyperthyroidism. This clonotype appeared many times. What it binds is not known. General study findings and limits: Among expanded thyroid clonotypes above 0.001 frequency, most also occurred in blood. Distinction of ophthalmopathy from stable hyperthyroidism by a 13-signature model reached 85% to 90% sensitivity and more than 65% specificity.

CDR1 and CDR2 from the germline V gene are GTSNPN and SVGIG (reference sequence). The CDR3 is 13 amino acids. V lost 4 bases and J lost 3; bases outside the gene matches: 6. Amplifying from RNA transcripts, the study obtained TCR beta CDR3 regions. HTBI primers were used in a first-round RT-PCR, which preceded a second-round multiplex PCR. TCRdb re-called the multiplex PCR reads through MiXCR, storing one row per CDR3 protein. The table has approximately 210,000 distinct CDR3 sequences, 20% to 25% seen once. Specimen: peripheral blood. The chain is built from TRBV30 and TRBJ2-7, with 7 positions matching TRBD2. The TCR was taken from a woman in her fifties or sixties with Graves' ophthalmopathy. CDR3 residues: CAWNPAGYYEQYF. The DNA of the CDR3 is TGTGCCTGGAACCCAGCGGGATACTACGAGCAGTACTTC.